These 22 T cell receptor beta chains were sequenced from one sample in a study of shared clonotypes between healthy human individuals (TCRdb year 2020). CD8 naive samples consisted of CD45RO-negative cells that were positively selected for CCR7, yielding a CD45RA+CCR7+ population without TemRA cells. To prepare the library, the immunoSEQ multiplex PCR assay was applied. Not all clones reach the TCRdb copy of this immuneACCESS table, which keeps in-frame sequences only. Checked studies attribute under half of the gap to unresolved V genes and leave the rest unexplained. Present in this sample are 1.5 million to 2.5 million clones, about 95% of which were seen just once. The top ten clones comprise 1% to 1.5% of the sample. Sequencing was carried out using naive CD8+ T cells sorted from blood. The cell subset or site label of this sample denotes: CD45RA+CCR7+. These receptors were collected from a man between 18 and 29 years old in good health.

A few counts support this clone. This chain uses TRBV19 with TRBJ1-5, with 9 bases that match TRBD1. This CDR3 spans 14 amino acids. CDR1 and CDR2 (germline): LNHDA, SQIVND (reference sequence). Trimming took 6 bases from V and 2 from J; bases not matched to a gene: 2. CDR3 sequence: CASSTGGGNQPQHF. The CDR3 DNA reads TGTGCCAGTAGCACAGGGGGCGGCAATCAGCCCCAGCATTTT.

The V call is TRBV4-1, the J call TRBJ1-2, with D possibly being TRBD1 (5 bases). This CDR3 has 14 amino acids. V was trimmed by 3 bases and J by 4 bases, leaving 12 bases between them. Germline CDR1 reads MGHRA; CDR2 reads YSYEKL. CDR3 nucleotide sequence: TGCGCCAGCAGCCAGGGGGGAGAAGTCTATGGCTACACCTTC. This translates into CASSQGGEVYGYTF.

V is TRBV2 and J is TRBJ2-7, with D perhaps TRBD2 (6 bases). The V end was cut by 1 base, the J end by 0 bases, with 13 bases between. From germline, CDR1 is SNHLY and CDR2 FYNNEI. CDR3 length: 16 amino acids. Here the CDR3 reads CASSEGLGGASYEQYF. In DNA, the CDR3 is TGTGCCAGCAGTGAAGGACTAGGAGGGGCCTCCTACGAGCAGTACTTC.

The J gene is TRBJ2-7, the V gene TRBV6-5; TRBD2 agrees at 9 bases. Germline CDR1 reads MNHEY; CDR2 reads SVGAGI. The V and J ends lost 2 bases and 7 bases, in that order; junction bases with no gene match: 3. The CDR3 length is 13 residues. CDR3 DNA: TGTGCCAGCAGTTACGTCCTAGCGGGGGAGCAGTACTTC. As protein: CASSYVLAGEQYF.

This chain connects TRBV7-9 to TRBJ2-1; no clear D gene. The V end was cut by 8 bases, the J end by 9 bases, with 8 bases between. Germline V lookup: CDR1 SEHNR, CDR2 FQNEAQ (reference sequence). This CDR3 contains 10 residues. The CDR3 nucleotides are TGTGCCAGCGGACCGAGTGAGCAGTTCTTC. Amino acid sequence: CASGPSEQFF.

This chain links TRBV7-6 with TRBJ1-2; the D gene is possibly TRBD1 (5 bases). Germline V CDR1 and CDR2: SGHVS, FNYEAQ. V dropped 5 bases and J dropped 5 bases, with 18 bases sitting between them. The CDR3 sequence is 15 residues long. The DNA of the CDR3 is TGTGCCAGCAGCCTCCACGGGACTGACTCTTATGGCTACACCTTC. Protein sequence: CASSLHGTDSYGYTF.

The chain has TRBV11-2 and TRBJ2-1; the match to TRBD2 covers 15 bases. The CDR3 sequence is 19 residues long. In germline, CDR1 is SGHAT, CDR2 FQNNGV. Trimming cost V 2 bases and J 5 bases; bases outside gene matches: 10. The CDR3 nucleotides read TGTGCCAGCAGCTTACGGGGACTAGCGGGAGGAGAGGGAGACAATGAGCAGTTCTTC. Its protein product is CASSLRGLAGGEGDNEQFF.

The V and J genes are TRBV5-6 and TRBJ2-1, with 8 nucleotides matching TRBD2. V was clipped by 3 bases and J by 0 bases; unmatched bases: 5. There are 16 residues in the CDR3. Looked up from germline, CDR1 is SGHDT and CDR2 is YYEEEE. DNA of the CDR3: TGTGCCAGCAGCTCCTGGCTAGCGGGCTCCTACAATGAGCAGTTCTTC. It specifies CASSSWLAGSYNEQFF. The full variable domain, rest sourced from reference TRBV5-6 and TRBJ2-1, is DAGVTQSPTHLIKTRGQQVTLRCSPKSGHDTVSWYQQALGQGPQFIFQYYEEEERQRGNFPDRFSGHQFPNYSSELNVNALLLGDSALYLCASSSWLAGSYNEQFFGPGTRLTVL.

The chain combines TRBV7-9 with TRBJ2-1; 8 bases are a match to TRBD2. Losses at the gene ends were 0 bases for V and 10 bases for J; bases not matched to a gene: 5. Germline V gene sequence: CDR1 SEHNR, CDR2 FQNEAQ (reference sequence). CDR3 length: 14 residues. Here the CDR3 reads CASSLAGTREEQFF. The CDR3 nucleotides are TGTGCCAGCAGCTTAGCGGGGACTAGAGAAGAGCAGTTCTTC. The full variable domain, rest sourced from reference TRBV7-9 and TRBJ2-1, is DTGVSQNPRHKITKRGQNVTFRCDPISEHNRLYWYRQTLGQGPEFLTYFQNEAQLEKSRLLSDRFSAERPKGSFSTLEIQRTEQGDSAMYLCASSLAGTREEQFFGPGTRLTVL.

This CDR3 reads CASSSHGDSPLHF. CDR3 in DNA: TGTGCCAGCAGCTCACACGGAGATTCACCCCTCCACTTT. The V gene is TRBV11-2, the J gene TRBJ1-6; no definite D call. The germline CDR1 and CDR2 sequences are SGHAT and FQNNGV. CDR3 length: 13 amino acids. Trimming took 4 bases from V and 8 from J, leaving 9 bases between them.

This clone was detected only once. The CDR3 spells CASSPTLAGELFF. The CDR3 DNA reads as TGTGCCAGCAGTCCAACCCTCGCCGGGGAGCTGTTTTTT. V and J are TRBV6-5 and TRBJ2-2; no reliable D call. V was pared by 5 bases and J by 6 bases, with 10 bases between. CDR1 and CDR2 (germline): MNHEY, SVGAGI. The CDR3 length is 13 residues.

J is TRBJ2-1 and V is TRBV4-1; 9 nucleotides match TRBD2. The CDR3 covers 16 residues. The trim removed 4 bases at V and 5 bases at J, leaving 9 bases unmatched. The germline gives CDR1 MGHRA, CDR2 YSYEKL. The CDR3, as DNA: TGCGCCAGCAGCCTGGACCGGACTAGCGAGCACAATGAGCAGTTCTTC. It codes for CASSLDRTSEHNEQFF.

This clone occurred once. The rearrangement links TRBV6-1 to TRBJ2-7; 7 positions agree with TRBD1. Germline lookup yields CDR1 MNHNS and CDR2 SASEGT. This CDR3 is built from 14 residues. V lost 7 bases to trimming and J lost 2 bases; unmatched junction nucleotides: 8. CDR3 in amino acids: CASNLAQGPYEQYF. The CDR3 DNA reads TGTGCCAGCAACCTCGCACAGGGGCCCTACGAGCAGTACTTC.

The genes are TRBV7-2 and TRBJ2-7; D uncertain. Germline V CDR1 and CDR2: SGHTA, FQGNSA. V shed 6 bases and J shed 2 bases, with 8 bases lying between them. This CDR3 has 12 amino acids. CDR3 nucleotides: TGTGCCAGCAGTTCCCGGGCCTACGAGCAGTACTTC. Protein sequence: CASSSRAYEQYF.

The chain couples TRBV7-9 to TRBJ2-7; D gene uncertain. This CDR3 region has 14 residues. With 5 bases removed from V and 2 bases from J, the gap between germline ends came to 13 bases. Germline CDR1 is SEHNR and CDR2 is FQNEAQ (reference sequence). DNA of the CDR3: TGTGCCAGCAGCGCCAGCCTGCTCCCCTACGAGCAGTACTTC. Its translation: CASSASLLPYEQYF. The variable domain in full, with the rest retrieved from reference TRBV7-9 and TRBJ2-7, is DTGVSQNPRHKITKRGQNVTFRCDPISEHNRLYWYRQTLGQGPEFLTYFQNEAQLEKSRLLSDRFSAERPKGSFSTLEIQRTEQGDSAMYLCASSASLLPYEQYFGPGTRLTVT.

The chain combines TRBV27 with TRBJ2-1, with a weak D call TRBD2 (7 bases). V lost 6 bases and J 4 bases, leaving 16 bases between the germline ends. The germline V gene has CDR1 MNHEY and CDR2 SMNVEV (reference sequence). The CDR3 consists of 15 residues. The CDR3 spells CASSLRGAKYNEQFF. The CDR3 coding sequence is TGTGCCAGCAGCCTCCGGGGGGCCAAGTACAATGAGCAGTTCTTC.

This clone has only one observation. Other nucleotide sequences from this sample produce the same CDR3. This chain uses TRBV9 with TRBJ1-2; TRBD1 might be the D (6 bases). Germline assignment: CDR1 SGDLS and CDR2 YYNGEE. The CDR3 loop spans 14 amino acids. The V and J ends lost 3 bases and 2 bases respectively, with 11 bases between them. The CDR3 loop is CASSEGDKNYGYTF. Here the CDR3 DNA reads TGTGCCAGCAGCGAGGGGGACAAGAACTATGGCTACACCTTC.

The chain employs TRBV12-5 and TRBJ2-7; TRBD1 aligns across 7 bases. From germline, CDR1 is LGHNT and CDR2 FRNRAP. This CDR3 region has 17 residues. J gave up 2 bases and V 5 bases, and 15 bases lay outside the gene matches. The CDR3 nucleotides read TGTGCTAGTGGTACCGGAACCCCGGGACAGAGAACCTACGAGCAGTACTTC. It yields the protein CASGTGTPGQRTYEQYF.

This rearrangement joins TRBV7-2 to TRBJ2-1; a weak D match, TRBD1 (5 bases). The CDR3 is 15 amino acids. The germline CDR1 and CDR2 sequences are SGHTA and FQGNSA. V lost 5 bases, J lost 6 bases, and 17 bases lay in between. This chain's CDR3 is CASSNIQGIINEQFF. Written as DNA, the CDR3 is TGTGCCAGCAGCAATATCCAGGGAATCATCAATGAGCAGTTCTTC.

This clone was recorded once. The chain couples TRBV5-5 to TRBJ2-7, with D perhaps matching TRBD1 or TRBD2 (6 bases each). Trimming removed 7 bases from V and 1 base from J, with 18 bases in between. The CDR3 covers 15 residues. Germline V gives CDR1 SGHKS, CDR2 YYEKEE (reference sequence). CDR3 region: CASSLEGGKSYEQYF. CDR3 sequence (DNA): TGTGCCAGCTCCCTGGAGGGGGGTAAATCCTACGAGCAGTACTTC.

The gene calls are TRBV4-2 and TRBJ1-1; perhaps TRBD1 as D (5 bases). Germline lookup yields CDR1 LGHNA and CDR2 YNFKEQ. Trimming stripped 4 bases from V and 0 bases from J, with 12 bases between. The CDR3 contains 15 residues. The DNA for the CDR3 is TGTGCCAGCAGCCCGGGACCGGGCTTGAACACTGAAGCTTTCTTT. This codes for CASSPGPGLNTEAFF.

The V and J genes are TRBV5-4 and TRBJ2-1; a weak D match, TRBD2 (6 bases). The CDR3 loop spans 15 amino acids. Between the trimmed V and J ends, which lost 4 bases and 4 bases, there was a span of 15 bases. CDR1 and CDR2 (germline): SGHNT, YYREEE (reference sequence). CDR3 nucleotides: TGTGCCAGCAGCCCTACACCGGGAGTTTACAATGAGCAGTTCTTC. Protein sequence: CASSPTPGVYNEQFF.